Included here is one T cell receptor (beta chain) sequence, with context. The data were produced by immunoSEQ multiplex PCR, yet TCRdb's version contains in-frame clones alone and is incomplete. Of about 92,000 clones listed, around 93% are singletons. This sample is drawn from a study of T cell changes during pregnancy in multiple sclerosis. The germline V gene encodes CDR1 ENHRY and CDR2 SYGVKD. The CDR3 loop spans 12 amino acids. V gave up 9 bases and J gave up 6 bases, with 14 bases separating them. Sequences were derived from peripheral blood, sampled in the third trimester of pregnancy. The clonotype comes from a female donor with multiple sclerosis, enrolled in a pregnancy study. The genes are TRBV10-3 and TRBJ1-2; D gene unclear. In DNA, the CDR3 is TGTGCCATGGGGTCGCTGGGAGATGGCTACACCTTC. This codes for CAMGSLGDGYTF.